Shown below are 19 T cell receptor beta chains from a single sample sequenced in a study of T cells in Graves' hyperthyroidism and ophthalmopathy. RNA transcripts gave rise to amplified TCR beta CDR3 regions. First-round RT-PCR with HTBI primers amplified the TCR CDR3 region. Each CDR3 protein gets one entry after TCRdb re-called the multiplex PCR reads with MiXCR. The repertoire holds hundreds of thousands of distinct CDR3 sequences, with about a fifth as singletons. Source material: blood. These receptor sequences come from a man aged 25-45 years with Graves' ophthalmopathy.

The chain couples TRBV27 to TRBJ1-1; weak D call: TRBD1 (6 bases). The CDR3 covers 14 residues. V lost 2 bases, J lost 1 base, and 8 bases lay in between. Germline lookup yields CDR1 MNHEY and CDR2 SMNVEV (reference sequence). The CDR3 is CASSLKDRNTEAFF. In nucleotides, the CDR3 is TGTGCCAGCAGTTTAAAGGACAGGAACACTGAAGCTTTCTTT.

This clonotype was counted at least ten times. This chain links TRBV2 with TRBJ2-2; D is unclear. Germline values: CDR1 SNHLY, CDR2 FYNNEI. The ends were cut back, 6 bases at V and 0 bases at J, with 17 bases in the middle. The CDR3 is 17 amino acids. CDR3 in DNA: TGTGCCAGCAGACCGCACCGGACGGTGACGAACACCGGGGAGCTGTTTTTT. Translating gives CASRPHRTVTNTGELFF.

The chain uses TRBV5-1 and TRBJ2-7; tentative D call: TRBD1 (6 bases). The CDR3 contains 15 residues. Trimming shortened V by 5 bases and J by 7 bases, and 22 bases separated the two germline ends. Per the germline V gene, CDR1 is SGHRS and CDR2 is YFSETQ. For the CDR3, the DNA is TGCGCCAGCAGTTTTAAACAGGGATCCCTGGGAGAGCAGTACTTC. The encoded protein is CASSFKQGSLGEQYF.

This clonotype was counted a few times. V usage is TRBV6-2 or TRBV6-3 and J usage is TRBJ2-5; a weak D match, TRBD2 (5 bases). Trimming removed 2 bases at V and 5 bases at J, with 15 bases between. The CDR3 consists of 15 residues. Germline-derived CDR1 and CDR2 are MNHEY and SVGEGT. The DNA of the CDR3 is TGTGCCAGCAGTTACACGGGATCCCTTCTGGAGACCCAGTACTTC. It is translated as CASSYTGSLLETQYF.

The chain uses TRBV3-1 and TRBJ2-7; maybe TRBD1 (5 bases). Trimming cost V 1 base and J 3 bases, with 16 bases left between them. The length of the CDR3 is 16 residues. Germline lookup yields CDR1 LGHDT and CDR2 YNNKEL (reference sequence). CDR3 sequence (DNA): TGTGCCAGCAGCCAAGGCGGAAGGGGCCTCGGCTACGAGCAGTACTTC. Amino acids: CASSQGGRGLGYEQYF.

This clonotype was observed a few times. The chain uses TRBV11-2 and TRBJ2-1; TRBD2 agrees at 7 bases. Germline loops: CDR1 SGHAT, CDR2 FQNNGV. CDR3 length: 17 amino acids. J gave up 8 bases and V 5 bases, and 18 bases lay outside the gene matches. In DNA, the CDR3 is TGTGCCAGCAGCCTCGGTGAGAGGGCTAGCGGAAAGGATGAGCAGTTCTTC. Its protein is CASSLGERASGKDEQFF.

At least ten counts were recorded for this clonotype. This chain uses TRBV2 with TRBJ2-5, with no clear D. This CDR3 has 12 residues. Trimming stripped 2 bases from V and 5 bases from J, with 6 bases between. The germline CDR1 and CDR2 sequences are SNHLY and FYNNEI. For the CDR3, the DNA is TGTGCCAGCAGTGAACAGGTGGAGACCCAGTACTTC. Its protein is CASSEQVETQYF.

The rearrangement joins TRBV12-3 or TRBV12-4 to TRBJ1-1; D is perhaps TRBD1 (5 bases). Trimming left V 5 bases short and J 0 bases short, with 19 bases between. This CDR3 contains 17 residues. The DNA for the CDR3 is TGTGCCAGCAGTCCAAACCTTCACAGGTTCATGAACACTGAAGCTTTCTTT. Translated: CASSPNLHRFMNTEAFF.

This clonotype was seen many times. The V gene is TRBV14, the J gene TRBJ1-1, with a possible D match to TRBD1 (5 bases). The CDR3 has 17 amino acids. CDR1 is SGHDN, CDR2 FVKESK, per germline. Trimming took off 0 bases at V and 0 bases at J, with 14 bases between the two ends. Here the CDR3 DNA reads TGTGCCAGCAGCCAAGATTGGGGCAGAGGAATGAACACTGAAGCTTTCTTT. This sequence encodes CASSQDWGRGMNTEAFF. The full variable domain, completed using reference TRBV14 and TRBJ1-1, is EAGVTQFPSHSVIEKGQTVTLRCDPISGHDNLYWYRRVMGKEIKFLLHFVKESKQDESGMPNNRFLAERTGGTYSTLKVQPAELEDSGVYFCASSQDWGRGMNTEAFFGQGTRLTVV.

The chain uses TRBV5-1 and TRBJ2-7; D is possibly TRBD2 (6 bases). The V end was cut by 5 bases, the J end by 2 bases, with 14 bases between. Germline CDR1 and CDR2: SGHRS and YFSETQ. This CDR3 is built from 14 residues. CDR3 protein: CASSPGDDPYEQYF. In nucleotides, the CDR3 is TGCGCCAGCAGTCCGGGGGACGACCCCTACGAGCAGTACTTC.

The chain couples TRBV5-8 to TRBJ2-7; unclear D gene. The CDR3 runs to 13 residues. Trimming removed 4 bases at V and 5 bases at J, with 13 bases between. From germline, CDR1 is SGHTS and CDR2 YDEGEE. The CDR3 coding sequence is TGTGCCAGCAGCGGATTTGCGGTAGACGAGCAGTACTTC. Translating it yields CASSGFAVDEQYF.

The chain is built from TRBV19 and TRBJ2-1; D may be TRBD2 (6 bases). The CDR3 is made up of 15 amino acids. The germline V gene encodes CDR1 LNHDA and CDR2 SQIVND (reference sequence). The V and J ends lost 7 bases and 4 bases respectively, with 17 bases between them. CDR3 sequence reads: CASKGGREAYNEQFF. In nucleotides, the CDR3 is TGTGCCAGTAAAGGTGGTAGGGAGGCGTACAATGAGCAGTTCTTC. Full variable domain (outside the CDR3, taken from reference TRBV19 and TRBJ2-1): DGGITQSPKYLFRKEGQNVTLSCEQNLNHDAMYWYRQDPGQGLRLIYYSQIVNDFQKGDIAEGYSVSREKKESFPLTVTSAQKNPTAFYLCASKGGREAYNEQFFGPGTRLTVL.

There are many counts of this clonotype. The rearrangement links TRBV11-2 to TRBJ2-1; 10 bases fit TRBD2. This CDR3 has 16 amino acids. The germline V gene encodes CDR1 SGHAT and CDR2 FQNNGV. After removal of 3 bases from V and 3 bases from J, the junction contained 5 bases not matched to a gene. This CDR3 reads CASSFGLAAYYNEQFF. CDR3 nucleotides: TGTGCCAGCAGCTTCGGACTAGCGGCGTACTACAATGAGCAGTTCTTC.

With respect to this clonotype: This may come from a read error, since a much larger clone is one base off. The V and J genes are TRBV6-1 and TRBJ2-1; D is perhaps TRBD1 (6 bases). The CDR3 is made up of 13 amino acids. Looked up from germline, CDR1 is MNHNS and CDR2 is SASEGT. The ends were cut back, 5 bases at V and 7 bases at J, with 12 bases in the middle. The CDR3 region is CASSPTGVNEQFF. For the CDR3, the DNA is TGTGCCAGCAGTCCGACAGGAGTGAATGAGCAGTTCTTC.

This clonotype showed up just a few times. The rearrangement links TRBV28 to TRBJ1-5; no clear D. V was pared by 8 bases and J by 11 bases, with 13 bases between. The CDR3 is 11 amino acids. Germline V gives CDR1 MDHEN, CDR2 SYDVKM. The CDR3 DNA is TGTGCCAGCCGAGTCCGTGCCGCCCAGCATTTT. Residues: CASRVRAAQHF.

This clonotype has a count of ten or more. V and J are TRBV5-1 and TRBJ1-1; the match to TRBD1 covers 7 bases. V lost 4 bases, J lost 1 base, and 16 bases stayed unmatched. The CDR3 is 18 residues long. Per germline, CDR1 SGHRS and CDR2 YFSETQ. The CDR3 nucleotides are TGCGCCAGCAGCCCGGTTCCGGGACAGAGGGTGAGGAACACTGAAGCTTTCTTT. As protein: CASSPVPGQRVRNTEAFF.

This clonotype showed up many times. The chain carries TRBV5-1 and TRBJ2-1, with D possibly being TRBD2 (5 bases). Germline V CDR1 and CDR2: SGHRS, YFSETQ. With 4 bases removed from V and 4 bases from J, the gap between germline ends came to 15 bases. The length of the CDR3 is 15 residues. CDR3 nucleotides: TGCGCCAGCAGCCAGTCCCTTGGGGAGTACAATGAGCAGTTCTTC. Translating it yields CASSQSLGEYNEQFF.

Written as DNA, the CDR3 is TGTGCCATCAGGGTAACGGGAGGGGAGACCCAGTACTTC. As protein: CAIRVTGGETQYF. The V and J genes are TRBV10-3 and TRBJ2-5; 8 bases align to TRBD2. The germline gives CDR1 ENHRY, CDR2 SYGVKD. The CDR3 is made up of 13 amino acids. The J segment lost 5 bases and the V segment lost 6 bases, leaving 5 bases of the junction unmatched.

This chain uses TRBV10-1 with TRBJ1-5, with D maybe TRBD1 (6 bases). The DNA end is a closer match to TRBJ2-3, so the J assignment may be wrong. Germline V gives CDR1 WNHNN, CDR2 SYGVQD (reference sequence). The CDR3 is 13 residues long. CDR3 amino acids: CASSARQGQPQYF. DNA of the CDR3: TGCGCCAGCAGTGCCCGTCAGGGGCAGCCCCAGTATTTT.